One sample yielded the 20 T cell receptor beta chains listed below, sequenced in a study of cytotoxic CD8 clonotypes in ibrutinib-treated CLL. Some clones are missing from TCRdb's copy, which holds only in-frame ones; the method was immunoSEQ multiplex PCR. This sample carries about 180,000 clones, less than 85% of them seen once, and the ten largest clones take roughly 4.6%. Sample: PBMCs, taken after 24 months of ibrutinib treatment. The receptor source for this set is a human donor with chronic lymphocytic leukemia.

This chain links TRBV14 with TRBJ1-1; 9 nucleotides match TRBD1. This CDR3 is built from 15 residues. The V gene's germline CDR1 is SGHDN and CDR2 FVKESK. The junction had 6 bases not matched to a gene; V was cut back by 2 bases and J by 5 bases. CDR3 bases: TGTGCCAGCAGCCAAAGGGGGACAGGGCGAACTGAAGCTTTCTTT. Protein product: CASSQRGTGRTEAFF.

The rearrangement uses TRBV5-1 and TRBJ2-3; tentatively, D is TRBD2 (5 bases). The CDR3 is 15 amino acids. The V and J ends lost 4 bases and 0 bases respectively, with 12 bases between them. Germline assignment: CDR1 SGHRS and CDR2 YFSETQ. In nucleotides, the CDR3 is TGCGCCAGCAGCCTGGGCCGGGGTAGCACAGATACGCAGTATTTT. As protein: CASSLGRGSTDTQYF.

The chain joins TRBV7-2 to TRBJ2-1; D might be TRBD2 (6 bases). The V gene's germline CDR1 is SGHTA and CDR2 FQGNSA. Deletions cut 6 bases from V and 6 bases from J, with 18 bases between. The CDR3 sequence is 15 residues long. CDR3 bases: TGTGCCAGCAGATCTGACCGGGACTCCGTCAATGAGCAGTTCTTC. This sequence encodes CASRSDRDSVNEQFF. Drawing the rest from reference TRBV7-2 and TRBJ2-1, the complete variable domain is GAGVSQSPSNKVTEKGKDVELRCDPISGHTALYWYRQSLGQGLEFLIYFQGNSAPDKSGLPSDRFSAERTGGSVSTLTIQRTQQEDSAVYLCASRSDRDSVNEQFFGPGTRLTVL.

This chain connects TRBV9 to TRBJ2-1; D perhaps matches TRBD2 (5 bases). Germline values: CDR1 SGDLS, CDR2 YYNGEE. The CDR3 runs to 13 residues. Trimming left V 4 bases short and J 6 bases short, with 11 bases between. The CDR3 DNA follows: TGTGCCAGCAGCCCCTTAACTAGCAATGAGCAGTTCTTC. Its translation: CASSPLTSNEQFF.

This chain uses TRBV20-1 with TRBJ1-4, with D perhaps TRBD1 (6 bases). This CDR3 contains 11 residues. CDR1 is DFQATT and CDR2 is SNEGSKA in the germline V gene (reference sequence). In DNA form, the CDR3 reads TGCGGTAACAGGGCCGGGGAAAAACTGTTTTTT. Translated: CGNRAGEKLFF.

V and J are TRBV11-2 and TRBJ2-7; possibly TRBD1 or TRBD2 for D (5 bases each). V lost 5 bases and J lost 6, with 17 bases in between. This CDR3 is built from 14 residues. Germline CDR1 reads SGHAT; CDR2 reads FQNNGV. CDR3 region: CASSPGTARAEQYF. The DNA for the CDR3 is TGTGCCAGCAGCCCTGGGACCGCTCGTGCCGAGCAGTACTTC.

As to this clone: Distinct nucleotide sequences in the sample also encode this CDR3. This chain uses TRBV5-5 with TRBJ1-4, with D tentatively TRBD1 (5 bases). The CDR3 is 15 residues long. V lost 5 bases and J lost 0, with 11 bases in between. Per the germline V gene, CDR1 is SGHKS and CDR2 is YYEKEE (reference sequence). CDR3 in amino acids: CASSPGSSTNEKLFF. CDR3 coding DNA: TGTGCCAGCAGTCCAGGGAGTTCAACTAATGAAAAACTGTTTTTT.

J is TRBJ1-1 and V is TRBV7-6, with TRBD1 identical over 8 bases. V lost 5 bases to trimming and J lost 4 bases; unmatched junction nucleotides: 6. This CDR3 is built from 14 residues. CDR1 is SGHVS and CDR2 is FNYEAQ in the germline V gene. Here the CDR3 DNA reads TGTGCCAGCAGCCTGGAACAGGGGGGCACTGAAGCTTTCTTT. Protein product: CASSLEQGGTEAFF.

The rearrangement uses TRBV28 and TRBJ1-5, with TRBD1 matching over 7 bases. There are 15 residues in the CDR3. Germline loops: CDR1 MDHEN, CDR2 SYDVKM. J lost 5 bases, V lost 5 bases, and 9 bases had no gene match. CDR3 DNA: TGTGCCAGCAGTCCGTTAGACAGGGTCCATCAGCCCCAGCATTTT. This gives the protein CASSPLDRVHQPQHF.

V gene TRBV6-1 combines with J gene TRBJ1-2; no firm D call. Germline CDR1 and CDR2: MNHNS and SASEGT. Trimming left V 1 base short and J 2 bases short, with 11 bases between. The CDR3 runs 15 residues. This chain's CDR3 is CASSEGPGLNYGYTF. The CDR3 bases are TGTGCCAGCAGTGAAGGCCCCGGGCTGAACTATGGCTACACCTTC.

The chain employs TRBV7-2 and TRBJ2-1, with 9 bases fitting TRBD2. The CDR3 runs 19 residues. The germline gives CDR1 SGHTA, CDR2 FQGNSA. After removal of 3 bases from V and 5 bases from J, the junction contained 17 bases not matched to a gene. The CDR3 loop is CASSLWASGVYSANNEQFF. The CDR3 DNA reads TGTGCCAGCAGCTTGTGGGCTAGCGGGGTTTATTCGGCTAACAATGAGCAGTTCTTC. The full variable domain, completed using reference TRBV7-2 and TRBJ2-1, is GAGVSQSPSNKVTEKGKDVELRCDPISGHTALYWYRQSLGQGLEFLIYFQGNSAPDKSGLPSDRFSAERTGGSVSTLTIQRTQQEDSAVYLCASSLWASGVYSANNEQFFGPGTRLTVL.

The genes are TRBV7-2 and TRBJ1-5; D not certain. The V end was cut by 4 bases, the J end by 2 bases, with 12 bases between. The CDR3 sequence is 15 residues long. Per germline, CDR1 SGHTA and CDR2 FQGNSA. As DNA, the CDR3 is TGTGCCAGCAGCTATAGACATGTTGGCAATCAGCCCCAGCATTTT. Its translation: CASSYRHVGNQPQHF. Based on the CDR3 plus reference TRBV7-2 and TRBJ1-5, the full variable domain is GAGVSQSPSNKVTEKGKDVELRCDPISGHTALYWYRQSLGQGLEFLIYFQGNSAPDKSGLPSDRFSAERTGGSVSTLTIQRTQQEDSAVYLCASSYRHVGNQPQHFGDGTRLSIL.

This chain uses TRBV28 with TRBJ2-7; D unresolved. Trimming stripped 1 base from V and 4 bases from J, with 5 bases between. Germline V gives CDR1 MDHEN, CDR2 SYDVKM. The CDR3 is 12 residues long. The chain's CDR3 is CASSLLRYEQYF. The CDR3 DNA reads TGTGCCAGCAGTTTATTAAGGTACGAGCAGTACTTC.

The chain recombines TRBV2 with TRBJ2-1; no firm D call. CDR1 is SNHLY and CDR2 is FYNNEI in the germline V gene. The length of the CDR3 is 13 residues. V dropped 4 bases and J dropped 3 bases, with 7 bases sitting between them. The CDR3 region is CASSVGHYNEQFF. In DNA form, the CDR3 reads TGTGCCAGCAGTGTAGGGCACTACAATGAGCAGTTCTTC.

Worth noting for this clone: A much more abundant neighbour one base away suggests this may be a read error. The rearrangement uses TRBV11-1 and TRBJ1-2; D may be TRBD1 (5 bases). The CDR3 is 14 amino acids. Looked up from germline, CDR1 is SGHAT and CDR2 is FQDESV (reference sequence). The V end was cut by 4 bases, the J end by 2 bases, with 11 bases between. CDR3 nucleotide sequence: TGTGCCAGCAGCTCGGGGGGGAGCAACTATGGCTACACCTTC. This sequence encodes CASSSGGSNYGYTF.

The rearrangement links TRBV19 to TRBJ2-6; 8 bases fit TRBD1. Unmatched junction bases numbered 4, after V lost 5 bases and J lost 1 base. The CDR3 is 16 amino acids. CDR1 and CDR2 (germline): LNHDA, SQIVND (reference sequence). The CDR3 here is CASSPGTGSGANVLTF. The CDR3 DNA sequence: TGTGCCAGTAGTCCCGGGACAGGTTCTGGGGCCAACGTCCTGACTTTC.

The rearrangement uses TRBV11-2 and TRBJ2-3; 7 bases are shared with TRBD1. The V gene's germline CDR1 is SGHAT and CDR2 FQNNGV. J lost 2 bases, V lost 6 bases, and 11 bases had no gene match. CDR3 length equals 16 residues. CDR3 sequence: CASSPSRDRYTDTQYF. The CDR3 nucleotides read TGTGCCAGCAGTCCTAGCCGGGACAGATACACAGATACGCAGTATTTT.

The V and J genes are TRBV14 and TRBJ2-7; 7 nucleotides agree with TRBD1. The CDR3 has 16 residues. The V gene end was trimmed by 0 bases and the J gene end by 0 bases; junction bases not matched to a gene: 5. Germline CDR1 reads SGHDN; CDR2 reads FVKESK. The CDR3 nucleotides read TGTGCCAGCAGCCAAGATTTTTGGACAGGCTCCTACGAGCAGTACTTC. Encoded protein: CASSQDFWTGSYEQYF.

CDR3 protein: CASSPRAATGLNSPLHF. CDR3 DNA: TGTGCCAGCAGTCCCCGGGCCGCGACAGGGTTGAATTCACCCCTCCACTTT. V is TRBV27 and J is TRBJ1-6, with 7 bases lining up with TRBD1. Germline V CDR1 and CDR2: MNHEY, SMNVEV (reference sequence). The CDR3 extends over 17 amino acids. Losses at the gene ends were 5 bases for V and 7 bases for J; bases not matched to a gene: 14.

J is TRBJ2-3 and V is TRBV30; no reliable D call. Germline CDR1 GTSNPN, CDR2 SVGIG (reference sequence). V was clipped by 2 bases and J by 2 bases, with 5 bases between them. This CDR3 is built from 12 residues. CDR3 region: CAWSYLTDTQYF. The CDR3 bases are TGTGCCTGGAGTTACCTCACAGATACGCAGTATTTT.